One and the same sample provided the 2 T cell receptor beta chains below, sequenced in a study of blood T cells in healthy people across ages. The use of a sample-barcoded 5' primer and a J-beta primer mix characterized a second PCR of about 6 to 11 cycles. TCRdb used MiXCR to reprocess the 5' RACE reads, holding one entry per CDR3 protein. The profile shows about 1.8 million distinct CDR3 sequences, around half of them singletons. The source material was blood. Receptor source: a woman in her 40s in good health.

The chain has TRBV5-1 and TRBJ1-2, with D possibly being TRBD1 (5 bases). Per the germline V gene, CDR1 is SGHRS and CDR2 is YFSETQ. V lost 0 bases to trimming and J lost 4 bases, with 16 bases between them. The CDR3 length is 16 residues. CDR3 sequence: CASSLDRPPRGYGYTF. For the CDR3, the DNA is TGCGCCAGCAGCTTGGACAGGCCCCCCCGGGGCTATGGCTACACCTTC.

The chain couples TRBV5-1 to TRBJ2-5; tentative D call: TRBD2 (6 bases). The CDR3 sequence is 17 residues long. Germline V gene lookup returns CDR1 SGHRS and CDR2 YFSETQ. The V gene lost 3 bases and the J gene lost 5 bases, with 23 bases spanning the gap. The CDR3 reads CASSSPTWPGTQETQYF. CDR3 nucleotides: TGCGCCAGCAGCTCCCCCACCTGGCCAGGGACTCAGGAGACCCAGTACTTC.